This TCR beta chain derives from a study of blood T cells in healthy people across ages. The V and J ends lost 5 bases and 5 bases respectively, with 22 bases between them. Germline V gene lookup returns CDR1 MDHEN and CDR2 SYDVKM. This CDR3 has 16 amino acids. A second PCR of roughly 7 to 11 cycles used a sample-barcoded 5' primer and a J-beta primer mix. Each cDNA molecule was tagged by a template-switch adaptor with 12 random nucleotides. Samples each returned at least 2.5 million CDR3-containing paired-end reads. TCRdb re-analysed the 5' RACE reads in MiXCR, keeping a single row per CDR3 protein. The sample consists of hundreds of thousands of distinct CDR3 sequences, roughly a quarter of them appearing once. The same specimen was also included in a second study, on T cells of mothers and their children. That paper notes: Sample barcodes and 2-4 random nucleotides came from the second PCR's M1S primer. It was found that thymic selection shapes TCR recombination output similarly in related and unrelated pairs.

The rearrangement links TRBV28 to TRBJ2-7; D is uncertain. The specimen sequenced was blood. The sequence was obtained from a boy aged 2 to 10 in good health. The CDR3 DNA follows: TGTGCCAGCAGTCCGCGAAAACTATCCAGAAGCCACGAGCAGTACTTC. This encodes CASSPRKLSRSHEQYF.